Listed below are T cell receptor beta chains from one sample, sequenced in a study of control samples from healthy donors and cancer patients. This table comes from immunoSEQ multiplex PCR, and its TCRdb copy is limited to in-frame clones, with some not included. The profile covers 100,000 or so clones, with 86% appearing a single time and about 1.3% taken by the ten largest. The sample was blood. These receptors were collected from a woman in her forties or fifties in good health. Both conserved end residues are part of each CDR3. A D gene is named only where the DNA matches it firmly. Only part of the rows carry a size: once, few, many, or a class if the clone is expanded.

J: TRBJ2-7; length: 12; size: few; D: NA; V: TRBV29-1; CDR3: CSVQQGSYEQYF; DNA: TGCAGCGTTCAACAGGGCTCCTACGAGCAGTACTTC
J: TRBJ1-2; length: 12; size: NA; D: NA; V: TRBV28; CDR3: CASTGPNYGYTF; DNA: TGTGCCAGCACTGGGCCGAACTATGGCTACACCTTC
J: TRBJ2-7; length: 18; size: NA; D: TRBD1; V: TRBV27; CDR3: CASSPSRDRVRPSYEQYF; DNA: TGTGCCAGCAGTCCGTCCCGGGACAGGGTTCGACCTTCCTACGAGCAGTACTTC
J: TRBJ1-1; length: 16; size: NA; D: NA; V: TRBV5-6; CDR3: CASSLLNRDMNTEAFF; DNA: TGTGCCAGCAGCTTGTTGAACAGGGATATGAACACTGAAGCTTTCTTT
J: TRBJ1-2; length: 11; size: NA; D: NA; V: TRBV20-1; CDR3: CSARDLEGYTF; DNA: TGCAGTGCTAGAGACCTGGAGGGCTACACCTTC
J: TRBJ1-1; length: 17; size: NA; D: TRBD1; V: TRBV7-2; CDR3: CASSNRDRGPVTTEAFF; DNA: TGTGCCAGCAGCAACCGGGACAGGGGGCCTGTTACCACTGAAGCTTTCTTT
J: TRBJ2-1; length: 18; size: NA; D: NA; V: TRBV15; CDR3: CATSRPRVRGAVDNEQFF; DNA: TGTGCCACCAGCAGACCCCGAGTTAGGGGGGCGGTCGACAATGAGCAGTTCTTC
J: TRBJ1-3; length: 13; size: NA; D: NA; V: TRBV10-2; CDR3: CAALVNSGNTIYF; DNA: TGCGCCGCACTGGTTAACTCTGGAAACACCATATATTTT
J: TRBJ2-5; length: 15; size: NA; D: TRBD2; V: TRBV15; CDR3: CATSRDPGTTETQYF; DNA: TGTGCCACCAGCAGAGATCCAGGGACTACAGAGACCCAGTACTTC
J: TRBJ1-2; length: 13; size: NA; D: NA; V: TRBV7-2; CDR3: CASSRGRSYGYTF; DNA: TGTGCCAGCAGCCGTGGACGGTCGTATGGCTACACCTTC
J: TRBJ2-7; length: 15; size: NA; D: TRBD2; V: TRBV19; CDR3: CASSVLAGVSYEQYF; DNA: TGTGCCAGTAGTGTTCTAGCGGGGGTTAGCTACGAGCAGTACTTC
J: TRBJ1-6; length: 13; size: NA; D: NA; V: TRBV18; CDR3: CASSGGGVSPLHF; DNA: TGTGCCAGCTCAGGCGGTGGGGTTTCACCCCTCCACTTT
J: TRBJ1-5; length: 14; size: NA; D: NA; V: TRBV6-6; CDR3: CASSSRDSNQPQHF; DNA: TGTGCCAGCAGTTCCAGAGATAGCAATCAGCCCCAGCATTTT
J: TRBJ2-7; length: 13; size: once; D: NA; V: TRBV5-6; CDR3: CASRHTDRYEQYF; DNA: TGTGCCAGCAGACATACAGACAGGTACGAGCAGTACTTC
J: TRBJ2-5; length: 13; size: NA; D: NA; V: TRBV5-1; CDR3: CASRNIYGETQYF; DNA: TGCGCCAGCAGGAATATCTACGGGGAGACCCAGTACTTC
J: TRBJ1-4; length: 15; size: NA; D: NA; V: TRBV7-2; CDR3: CASSPFGSTNEKLFF; DNA: TGTGCCAGCAGCCCCTTTGGGTCAACTAATGAAAAACTGTTTTTT
J: TRBJ1-5; length: 17; size: NA; D: NA; V: TRBV15; CDR3: CATSRDPREASNQPQHF; DNA: TGTGCCACCAGCAGAGATCCCAGGGAGGCTAGCAATCAGCCCCAGCATTTT
J: TRBJ1-4; length: 15; size: NA; D: NA; V: TRBV16; CDR3: CASSQSGSRKEKLFF; DNA: TGTGCCAGCAGCCAATCGGGGTCACGTAAAGAAAAACTGTTTTTT
J: TRBJ2-7; length: 14; size: once; D: TRBD1; V: TRBV5-1; CDR3: CASSLDRDSYEQYF; DNA: TGCGCCAGCAGCTTGGACCGGGACAGCTACGAGCAGTACTTC
J: TRBJ1-1; length: 14; size: NA; D: NA; V: TRBV9; CDR3: CASSVGRANTEAFF; DNA: TGTGCCAGCAGCGTAGGCAGGGCGAACACTGAAGCTTTCTTT
J: TRBJ2-6; length: 15; size: NA; D: TRBD1; V: TRBV3-1/TRBV3-2; CDR3: CASSQRTGDRNVLTF; DNA: TGTGCCAGCAGCCAAAGGACAGGGGACCGTAACGTCCTGACTTTC
J: TRBJ2-3; length: 12; size: NA; D: NA; V: TRBV5-1; CDR3: CASSPRDDTQYF; DNA: TGCGCCAGCAGCCCAAGGGATGATACGCAGTATTTT
J: TRBJ1-2; length: 12; size: NA; D: NA; V: TRBV6-1; CDR3: CASSEALGGYTF; DNA: TGTGCCAGCAGTGAAGCGCTCGGTGGCTACACCTTC
J: TRBJ1-3; length: 16; size: NA; D: TRBD1; V: TRBV4-3; CDR3: CASSQGRQGVGNTIYF; DNA: TGCGCCAGCAGCCAAGGTCGACAGGGTGTAGGAAACACCATATATTTT
J: TRBJ2-1; length: 16; size: NA; D: NA; V: TRBV27; CDR3: CASSFQPRGRYNEQFF; DNA: TGTGCCAGCAGTTTCCAACCTAGAGGGAGATACAATGAGCAGTTCTTC
J: TRBJ1-2; length: 16; size: once; D: TRBD1; V: TRBV4-1; CDR3: CASSQVRTGGDYGYTF; DNA: TGCGCCAGCAGCCAAGTCCGGACAGGGGGCGACTATGGCTACACCTTC
J: TRBJ1-5; length: 15; size: NA; D: NA; V: TRBV4-2; CDR3: CASSQGKGNNQPQHF; DNA: TGTGCCAGCAGCCAAGGGAAGGGGAACAATCAGCCCCAGCATTTT
J: TRBJ2-3; length: 14; size: NA; D: NA; V: TRBV7-9; CDR3: CATSLTSSTDTQYF; DNA: TGTGCCACTAGCCTGACGAGCAGCACAGATACGCAGTATTTT
J: TRBJ1-1; length: 14; size: few; D: NA; V: TRBV19; CDR3: CASSIAGGQGEAFF; DNA: TGTGCCAGTAGTATTGCTGGGGGGCAGGGTGAAGCTTTCTTT
J: TRBJ1-5; length: 19; size: NA; D: NA; V: TRBV10-3; CDR3: CAISESGGPTIMDNQPQHF; DNA: TGTGCCATCAGTGAGTCTGGGGGGCCAACGATAATGGACAATCAGCCCCAGCATTTT
J: TRBJ1-2; length: 13; size: NA; D: NA; V: TRBV2; CDR3: CASSVRVGYGYTF; DNA: TGTGCCAGCAGTGTTAGGGTAGGCTATGGCTACACCTTC
J: TRBJ2-3; length: 14; size: NA; D: TRBD2; V: TRBV5-8; CDR3: CASKTSGGQGTQYF; DNA: TGTGCCAGCAAGACTAGCGGGGGCCAAGGTACGCAGTATTTT
J: TRBJ1-1; length: 18; size: once; D: NA; V: TRBV5-1; CDR3: CASSSGGTGQIMNTEAFF; DNA: TGCGCCAGCAGCTCCGGGGGGACTGGACAAATCATGAACACTGAAGCTTTCTTT
J: TRBJ1-1; length: 16; size: NA; D: NA; V: TRBV5-4; CDR3: CASSPQGGAGNTEAFF; DNA: TGTGCCAGCAGTCCTCAGGGTGGGGCAGGAAACACTGAAGCTTTCTTT
J: TRBJ2-3; length: 15; size: NA; D: TRBD2; V: TRBV6-1; CDR3: CASSDGLAGGDTQYF; DNA: TGTGCCAGCAGTGATGGACTAGCGGGGGGAGATACGCAGTATTTT
J: TRBJ1-3; length: 14; size: NA; D: NA; V: TRBV29-1; CDR3: CSVARAASGNTIYF; DNA: TGCAGCGTAGCCAGGGCAGCCTCTGGAAACACCATATATTTT
J: TRBJ2-2; length: 13; size: NA; D: NA; V: TRBV12-3/TRBV12-4; CDR3: CASSSTRSGELFF; DNA: TGTGCCAGCAGCTCAACTCGGAGCGGGGAGCTGTTTTTT
J: TRBJ1-5; length: 13; size: NA; D: NA; V: TRBV6-2/TRBV6-3; CDR3: CASSQIQAPRQHF; DNA: TGTGCCAGCAGCCAGATACAGGCCCCCCGCCAGCATTTT
J: TRBJ1-4; length: 17; size: NA; D: NA; V: TRBV7-8; CDR3: CASSSRGMLATNEKLFF; DNA: TGTGCCAGCAGCTCTAGGGGGATGTTGGCAACTAATGAAAAACTGTTTTTT
J: TRBJ1-4; length: 16; size: NA; D: TRBD1; V: TRBV5-5; CDR3: CASSLAWTGGEEKLFF; DNA: TGTGCCAGCAGCTTGGCGTGGACAGGGGGCGAAGAAAAACTGTTTTTT
J: TRBJ1-1; length: 15; size: NA; D: TRBD1; V: TRBV11-3; CDR3: CASSLDRAMNTEAFF; DNA: TGTGCCAGCAGCTTGGACAGGGCCATGAACACTGAAGCTTTCTTT
J: TRBJ2-7; length: 19; size: NA; D: TRBD2; V: TRBV2; CDR3: CASSDLGLAGGYSSYEQYF; DNA: TGTGCCAGCAGTGATCTGGGGCTAGCGGGGGGCTACAGCTCCTACGAGCAGTACTTC